A selection of T cell receptor beta chains follows, all from one sample in a study of CD8 T cells in ankylosing spondylitis. Each CDR3 protein is one row after TCRdb ran MiXCR on the 5' RACE reads. This table holds 150,000 to 200,000 distinct CDR3 sequences, roughly 20% found once. The material sequenced was blood, either unsorted or a sorted T cell fraction (not recorded which). These receptors were taken from a male donor aged 5-29 years with ankylosing spondylitis or in good health (not recorded which). Both conserved end residues are part of each CDR3. A D gene is named only where the DNA matches it firmly. Where a row states a size, it is once, few, many or the class of an expanded clone; other rows omit it.

size,V,J,D,CDR3,DNA
-,TRBV11-3,TRBJ2-5,-,CASSFNRVETQYF,TGTGCCAGCAGCTTTAACAGGGTGGAGACCCAGTACTTC
many,TRBV27,TRBJ1-4,-,CASSLSWTRATNEKLFF,TGTGCCAGCAGTTTATCTTGGACAAGAGCAACTAATGAAAAACTGTTTTTT
many,TRBV9,TRBJ2-1,-,CASSVLSRSYNEQFF,TGTGCCAGCAGCGTATTGAGCCGTTCCTACAATGAGCAGTTCTTC
many,TRBV5-1,TRBJ2-1,-,CASSFASYNEQFF,TGCGCCAGCAGCTTCGCCTCCTACAATGAGCAGTTCTTC
many,TRBV11-2,TRBJ2-1,TRBD2,CASSSRTSRSSYNEQFF,TGTGCCAGCAGCTCTCGGACTAGCCGAAGCTCCTACAATGAGCAGTTCTTC
many,TRBV20-1,TRBJ2-4,TRBD1,CSATGGPAKNIQYF,TGCAGTGCCACAGGGGGCCCCGCCAAAAACATTCAGTACTTC
many,TRBV20-1,TRBJ2-5,-,CSARYAQETQYF,TGCAGTGCTCGATACGCCCAAGAGACCCAGTACTTC
many,TRBV7-2,TRBJ2-7,TRBD1,CASSPSTGGYEQYF,TGTGCCAGCAGCCCTTCTACAGGGGGCTACGAGCAGTACTTC
-,TRBV7-9,TRBJ2-5,-,CASSLLLGDQETQYF,TGTGCCAGCAGCTTATTACTAGGGGACCAAGAGACCCAGTACTTC
-,TRBV20-1,TRBJ2-7,-,CSASKLSEQYF,TGCAGTGCTTCCAAACTCAGCGAGCAGTACTTC
many,TRBV27,TRBJ1-2,-,CASSLGGARGYTF,TGTGCCAGCAGTTTAGGAGGGGCTCGGGGCTACACCTTC
many,TRBV12-3/TRBV12-4,TRBJ2-1,TRBD2,CASRLAGDHNEQFF,TGTGCCAGCAGACTAGCGGGAGACCACAATGAGCAGTTCTTC
many,TRBV7-2,TRBJ2-7,TRBD1,CASSSGQGSIYEQYF,TGTGCCAGCAGCTCGGGACAGGGGAGTATCTACGAGCAGTACTTC
many,TRBV18,TRBJ1-2,TRBD1,CASSPRSGQGNYGYTF,TGTGCCAGCTCACCACGGTCGGGACAGGGGAACTATGGCTACACCTTC
many,TRBV27,TRBJ2-2,TRBD1,CASSLGQGAGELLF,TGTGCCAGCAGTTTAGGACAGGGGGCCGGGGAGCTGTTATTT
-,TRBV6-5,TRBJ2-7,TRBD1,CASSYQPGQGTYEQYF,TGTGCCAGCAGTTACCAACCGGGACAGGGGACCTACGAGCAGTACTTC
many,TRBV12-3/TRBV12-4,TRBJ2-7,TRBD2,CASSFRGGKGEQYF,TGTGCCAGCAGTTTTCGGGGGGGAAAGGGCGAGCAGTACTTC
few,TRBV18,TRBJ2-6,-,CASSPPGPSGANVLTF,TGTGCCAGCTCACCACCTGGACCCTCTGGGGCCAACGTCCTGACTTTC
many,TRBV5-5,TRBJ1-4,TRBD1,CASRRDRVRNEKLFF,TGTGCCAGCAGAAGGGACAGGGTTAGGAATGAAAAACTGTTTTTT
once,TRBV2,TRBJ2-1,-,CASSEAQRGVEQFF,TGTGCCAGCAGTGAAGCGCAGAGGGGGGTTGAGCAGTTCTTC
many,TRBV5-1,TRBJ1-1,-,CASSLQTLNTEAFF,TGCGCCAGCAGCTTACAGACTTTGAACACTGAAGCTTTCTTT
-,TRBV12-5,TRBJ1-5,-,CASGSPNQPQHF,TGTGCTAGTGGCTCTCCCAATCAGCCCCAGCATTTT
-,TRBV5-1,TRBJ2-1,-,CASSLLDGSYNEQFF,TGCGCCAGTTCCCTCCTGGACGGCTCCTACAATGAGCAGTTCTTC
many,TRBV3-1,TRBJ1-1,-,CAPVQYTEAFF,TGTGCGCCGGTACAGTACACTGAAGCTTTCTTT
many,TRBV27,TRBJ2-3,-,CASSTGWGSQYF,TGTGCCAGCAGTACGGGGTGGGGATCGCAGTATTTT
many,TRBV5-1,TRBJ2-1,-,CASSLDSGALSYNEQFF,TGCGCCAGCAGCTTGGATTCCGGGGCGTTATCCTACAATGAGCAGTTCTTC
many,TRBV28,TRBJ2-1,-,CASSLLATLYNEQFF,TGTGCCAGCAGTTTACTAGCTACATTATACAATGAGCAGTTCTTC
-,TRBV20-1,TRBJ2-5,-,CSARGLDLPHQETQYF,TGCAGTGCTAGAGGATTGGATCTGCCCCACCAAGAGACCCAGTACTTC
few,TRBV20-1,TRBJ2-2,TRBD2,CSATSPGLDTGELFF,TGCAGTGCTACCTCCCCGGGACTAGACACCGGGGAGCTGTTTTTT
-,TRBV2,TRBJ2-5,-,CASSEAPQVQETQYF,TGTGCCAGCAGTGAAGCGCCGCAGGTCCAAGAGACCCAGTACTTC
-,TRBV19,TRBJ2-3,-,CASSISTGALDTQYF,TGTGCCAGTAGTATATCCACGGGGGCCCTTGATACGCAGTATTTT
-,TRBV12-3/TRBV12-4,TRBJ2-1,-,CASSLSWGDNEQFF,TGTGCCAGCAGTTTGAGCTGGGGGGACAATGAGCAGTTCTTC
many,TRBV20-1,TRBJ2-1,TRBD2,CSASDTSGPNEQFF,TGCAGTGCTAGTGATACTAGCGGTCCCAATGAGCAGTTCTTC
many,TRBV20-1,TRBJ1-1,-,CSAKQGGTEAFF,TGCAGTGCCAAACAGGGAGGTACTGAAGCTTTCTTT
many,TRBV2,TRBJ2-3,-,CASRGEGGNTDTQYF,TGTGCCAGCAGGGGGGAGGGGGGGAACACAGATACGCAGTATTTT
many,TRBV29-1,TRBJ2-1,-,CSVPRGGDNEQFF,TGCAGCGTCCCGCGCGGCGGGGACAATGAGCAGTTCTTC
many,TRBV30,TRBJ2-3,TRBD2,CALSGRRADTQYF,TGTGCCTTAAGCGGGAGACGAGCAGATACGCAGTATTTT
many,TRBV20-1,TRBJ2-3,TRBD2,CSAQTSLVTDTQYF,TGCAGTGCTCAGACTAGCCTAGTCACAGATACGCAGTATTTT
-,TRBV12-3/TRBV12-4,TRBJ1-2,-,CASSFGAARNYGYTF,TGTGCCAGCAGTTTCGGAGCAGCTCGGAACTATGGCTACACCTTC
-,TRBV5-5,TRBJ1-1,-,CASSPGSGNTEAFF,TGTGCCAGCAGCCCCGGGTCTGGGAACACTGAAGCTTTCTTT
-,TRBV7-2,TRBJ2-7,-,CASSFLPGRSKESEQYF,TGTGCCAGCAGCTTCCTACCCGGCCGCTCGAAAGAGAGCGAGCAGTACTTC
few,TRBV5-5,TRBJ1-2,TRBD1,CASSPFDREGYTF,TGTGCCAGCAGCCCTTTCGACAGGGAAGGCTACACCTTC
-,TRBV20-1,TRBJ2-7,-,CSARPGSNEQYF,TGCAGTGCTAGGCCCGGGTCCAACGAGCAGTACTTC
-,TRBV29-1,TRBJ2-7,-,CSVEGPGGQLSYEQYF,TGCAGCGTTGAAGGCCCCGGGGGACAACTCTCCTACGAGCAGTACTTC
many,TRBV10-3,TRBJ2-5,TRBD1,CATGQQETQYF,TGTGCCACGGGACAGCAAGAGACCCAGTACTTC
-,TRBV10-2,TRBJ2-1,TRBD2,CASRTSGWYNEQFF,TGCGCCAGCAGGACTAGCGGGTGGTACAATGAGCAGTTCTTC
few,TRBV20-1,TRBJ1-6,-,CSARGTPNSPLHF,TGCAGTGCTAGAGGCACCCCGAATTCACCCCTCCACTTT
few,TRBV6-5,TRBJ2-3,TRBD2,CASSYSGGGDTQYF,TGTGCCAGCAGTTACTCCGGGGGAGGGGATACGCAGTATTTT
many,TRBV12-3/TRBV12-4,TRBJ2-3,TRBD1,CASSQDRALSTDTQYF,TGTGCCAGCAGCCAGGACAGGGCCCTCAGCACAGATACGCAGTATTTT
-,TRBV10-2,TRBJ2-1,TRBD2,CASSYDGTRLEQFF,TGCGCCAGCAGTTATGACGGGACTAGGCTTGAGCAGTTCTTC
many,TRBV7-8,TRBJ2-2,TRBD2,CASSLVLAGGYTGELFF,TGTGCCAGCAGCTTAGTTCTAGCGGGAGGTTATACCGGGGAGCTGTTTTTT